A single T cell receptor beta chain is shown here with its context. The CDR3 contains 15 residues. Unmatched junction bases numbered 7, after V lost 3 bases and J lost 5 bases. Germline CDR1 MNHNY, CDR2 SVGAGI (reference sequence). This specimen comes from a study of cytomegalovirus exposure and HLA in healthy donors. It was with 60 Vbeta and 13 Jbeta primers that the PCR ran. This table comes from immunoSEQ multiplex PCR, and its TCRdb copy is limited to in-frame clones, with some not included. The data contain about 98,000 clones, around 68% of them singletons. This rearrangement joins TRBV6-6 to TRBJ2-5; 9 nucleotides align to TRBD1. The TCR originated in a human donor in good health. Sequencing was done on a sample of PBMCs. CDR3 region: CASSYIQGAGETQYF. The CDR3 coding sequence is TGTGCCAGCAGTTATATACAGGGGGCAGGGGAGACCCAGTACTTC.